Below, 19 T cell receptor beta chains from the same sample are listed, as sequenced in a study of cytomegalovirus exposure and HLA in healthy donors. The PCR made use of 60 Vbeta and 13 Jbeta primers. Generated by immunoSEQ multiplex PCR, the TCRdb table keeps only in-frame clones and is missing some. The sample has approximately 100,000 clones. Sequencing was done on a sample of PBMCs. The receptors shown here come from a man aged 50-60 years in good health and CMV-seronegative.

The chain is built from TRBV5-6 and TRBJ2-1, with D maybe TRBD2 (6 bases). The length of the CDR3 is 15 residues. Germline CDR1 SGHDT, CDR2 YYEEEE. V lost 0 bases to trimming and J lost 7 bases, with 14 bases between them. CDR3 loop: CASSLVRAGGNEQFF. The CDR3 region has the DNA TGTGCCAGCAGCTTGGTCCGAGCCGGGGGAAATGAGCAGTTCTTC.

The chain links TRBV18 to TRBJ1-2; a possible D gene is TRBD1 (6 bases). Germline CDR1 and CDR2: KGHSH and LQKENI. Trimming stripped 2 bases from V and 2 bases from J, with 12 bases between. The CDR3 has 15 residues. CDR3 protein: CASSPEVQGNYGYTF. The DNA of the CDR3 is TGTGCCAGCTCACCAGAGGTACAGGGAAACTATGGCTACACCTTC.

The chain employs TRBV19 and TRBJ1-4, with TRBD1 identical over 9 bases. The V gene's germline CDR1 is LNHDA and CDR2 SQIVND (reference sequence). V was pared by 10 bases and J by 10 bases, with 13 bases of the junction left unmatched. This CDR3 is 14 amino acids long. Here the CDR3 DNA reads TGTGCCACTACTGGGGGGACAGGGTTTGCAAAACTGTTTTTT. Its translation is CATTGGTGFAKLFF. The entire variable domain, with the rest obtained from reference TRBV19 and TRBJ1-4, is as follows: DGGITQSPKYLFRKEGQNVTLSCEQNLNHDAMYWYRQDPGQGLRLIYYSQIVNDFQKGDIAEGYSVSREKKESFPLTVTSAQKNPTAFYLCATTGGTGFAKLFFGSGTQLSVL.

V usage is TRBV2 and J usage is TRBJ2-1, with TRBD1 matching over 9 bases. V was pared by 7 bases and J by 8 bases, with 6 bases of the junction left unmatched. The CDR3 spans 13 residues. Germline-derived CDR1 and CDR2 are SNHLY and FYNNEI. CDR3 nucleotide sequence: TGTGCCAGCATGCGGACAGGGGCGGATGAGCAGTTCTTC. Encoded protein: CASMRTGADEQFF.

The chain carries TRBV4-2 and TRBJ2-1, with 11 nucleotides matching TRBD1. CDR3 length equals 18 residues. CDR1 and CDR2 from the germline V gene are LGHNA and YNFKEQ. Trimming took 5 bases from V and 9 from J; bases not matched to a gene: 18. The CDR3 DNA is TGTGCCAGCAGCAAGGGACCTCCCGGGACAGGGGGTGAGGGTGAGCAGTTCTTC. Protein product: CASSKGPPGTGGEGEQFF.

Here the CDR3 reads CASSLQGGTEAFF. In DNA, the CDR3 is TGTGCCAGCAGCCTACAGGGGGGCACTGAAGCTTTCTTT. This chain connects TRBV7-9 to TRBJ1-1; TRBD1 matches 8 bases. The V gene's germline CDR1 is SEHNR and CDR2 FQNEAQ (reference sequence). The V and J ends lost 5 bases and 4 bases, in that order; junction bases with no gene match: 3. This CDR3 has 13 amino acids. The full variable domain, completed using reference TRBV7-9 and TRBJ1-1, is DTGVSQNPRHKITKRGQNVTFRCDPISEHNRLYWYRQTLGQGPEFLTYFQNEAQLEKSRLLSDRFSAERPKGSFSTLEIQRTEQGDSAMYLCASSLQGGTEAFFGQGTRLTVV.

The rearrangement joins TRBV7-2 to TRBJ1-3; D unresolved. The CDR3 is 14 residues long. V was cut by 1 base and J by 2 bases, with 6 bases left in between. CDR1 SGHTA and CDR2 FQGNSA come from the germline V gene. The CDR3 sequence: CASSLGRAGNTIYF. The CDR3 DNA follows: TGTGCCAGCAGCTTAGGTCGGGCTGGAAACACCATATATTTT.

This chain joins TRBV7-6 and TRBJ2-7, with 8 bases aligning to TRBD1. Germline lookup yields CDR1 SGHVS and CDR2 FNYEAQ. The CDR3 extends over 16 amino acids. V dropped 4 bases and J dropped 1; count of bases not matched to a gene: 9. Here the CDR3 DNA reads TGTGCCAGCAGCTCGACGACAGGGGTTAGGTCCTACGAGCAGTACTTC. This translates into CASSSTTGVRSYEQYF.

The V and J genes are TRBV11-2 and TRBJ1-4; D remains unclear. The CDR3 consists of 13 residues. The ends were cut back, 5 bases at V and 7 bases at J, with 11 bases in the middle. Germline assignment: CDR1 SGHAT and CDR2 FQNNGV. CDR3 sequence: CASSLFAAEKLFF. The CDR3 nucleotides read TGTGCCAGCAGCCTATTCGCGGCTGAAAAACTGTTTTTT.

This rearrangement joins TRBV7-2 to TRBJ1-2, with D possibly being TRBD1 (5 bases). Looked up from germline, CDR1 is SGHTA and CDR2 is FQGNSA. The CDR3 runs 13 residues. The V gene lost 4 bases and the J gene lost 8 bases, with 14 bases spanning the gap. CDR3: CASSWGEVFGYTF. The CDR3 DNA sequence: TGTGCCAGCAGCTGGGGGGAGGTTTTCGGCTACACCTTC.

Written as DNA, the CDR3 is TGTGCCAGCAGCCTCAAGCGGGGACCAGATTACAATGAGCAGTTCTTC. Translating it yields CASSLKRGPDYNEQFF. The chain is built from TRBV5-4 and TRBJ2-1; 7 nucleotides align to TRBD2. Trimming removed 4 bases from V and 4 bases from J; junction bases left unmatched: 11. Germline-derived CDR1 and CDR2 are SGHNT and YYREEE (reference sequence). The CDR3 contains 16 residues.

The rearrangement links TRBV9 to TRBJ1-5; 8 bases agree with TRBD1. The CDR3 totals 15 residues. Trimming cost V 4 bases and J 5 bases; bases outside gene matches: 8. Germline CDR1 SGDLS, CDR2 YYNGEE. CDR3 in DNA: TGTGCCAGCAGCCGAACAGGGGGTTGGGATCAGCCCCAGCATTTT. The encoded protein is CASSRTGGWDQPQHF.

The CDR3 loop is CASSPDRGTYNEQFF. Here the CDR3 DNA reads TGCGCCAGCAGCCCGGACAGGGGGACTTACAATGAGCAGTTCTTC. V is TRBV4-3 and J is TRBJ2-1, with TRBD1 matching over 10 bases. The CDR3 totals 15 residues. J lost 4 bases, V lost 4 bases, and 4 bases had no gene match. Germline assignment: CDR1 LGHNA and CDR2 YSLEER.

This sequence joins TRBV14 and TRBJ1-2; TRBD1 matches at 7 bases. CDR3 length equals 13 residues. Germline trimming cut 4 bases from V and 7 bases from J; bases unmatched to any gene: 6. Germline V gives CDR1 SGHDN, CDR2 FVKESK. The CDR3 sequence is CASSPYQGVGYTF. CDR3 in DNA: TGTGCCAGCAGCCCCTATCAGGGGGTTGGCTACACCTTC.

The CDR3 loop is CASGLARTIETQYF. The CDR3 DNA is TGTGCCAGCGGGTTAGCGAGGACTATAGAGACCCAGTACTTC. The chain couples TRBV6-6 to TRBJ2-5; perhaps TRBD2 as D (6 bases). V gave up 8 bases and J gave up 4 bases, with 17 bases separating them. The CDR3 sequence is 14 residues long. Germline CDR1 and CDR2: MNHNY and SVGAGI (reference sequence).

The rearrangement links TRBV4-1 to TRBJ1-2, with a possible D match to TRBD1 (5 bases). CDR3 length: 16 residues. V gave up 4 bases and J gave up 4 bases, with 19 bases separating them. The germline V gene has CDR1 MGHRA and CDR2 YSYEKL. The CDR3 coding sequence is TGCGCCAGCAGCCTGGCCCTCGTAGACAGTTCCTATGGCTACACCTTC. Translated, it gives CASSLALVDSSYGYTF.

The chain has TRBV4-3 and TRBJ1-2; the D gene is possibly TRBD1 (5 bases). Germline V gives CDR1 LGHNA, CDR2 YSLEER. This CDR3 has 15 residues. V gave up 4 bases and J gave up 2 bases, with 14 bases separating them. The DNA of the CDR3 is TGCGCCAGCAGCCTCTTGCCAGGGAACAACTATGGCTACACCTTC. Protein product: CASSLLPGNNYGYTF.

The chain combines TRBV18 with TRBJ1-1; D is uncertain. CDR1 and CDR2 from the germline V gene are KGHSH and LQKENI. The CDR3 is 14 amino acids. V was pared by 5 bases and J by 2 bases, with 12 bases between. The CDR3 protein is CASSTQRTNTEAFF. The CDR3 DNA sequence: TGTGCCAGCTCAACACAGCGCACAAACACTGAAGCTTTCTTT.

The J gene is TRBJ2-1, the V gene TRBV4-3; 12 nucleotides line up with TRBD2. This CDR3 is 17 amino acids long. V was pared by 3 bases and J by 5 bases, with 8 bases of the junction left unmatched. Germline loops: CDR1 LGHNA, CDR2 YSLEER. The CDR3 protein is CASSHGAGTSGHNEQFF. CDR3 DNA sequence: TGCGCCAGCAGCCACGGAGCCGGGACTAGCGGGCACAATGAGCAGTTCTTC.